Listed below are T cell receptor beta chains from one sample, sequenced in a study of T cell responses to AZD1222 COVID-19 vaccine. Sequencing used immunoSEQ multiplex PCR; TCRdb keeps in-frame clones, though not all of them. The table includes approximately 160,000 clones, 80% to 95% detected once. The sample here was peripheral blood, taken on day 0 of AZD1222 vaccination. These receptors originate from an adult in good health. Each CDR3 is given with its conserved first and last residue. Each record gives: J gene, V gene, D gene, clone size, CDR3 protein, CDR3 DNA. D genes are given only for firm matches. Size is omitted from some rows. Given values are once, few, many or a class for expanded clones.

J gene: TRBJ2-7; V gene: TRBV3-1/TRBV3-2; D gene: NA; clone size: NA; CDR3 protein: CASSQEGAVGHYEQYF; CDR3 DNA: TGTGCCAGCAGCCAAGAAGGGGCAGTGGGTCACTACGAGCAGTACTTC
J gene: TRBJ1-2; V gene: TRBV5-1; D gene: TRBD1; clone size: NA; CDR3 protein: CASSVTGTGTYGYTF; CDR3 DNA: TGCGCCAGCAGCGTAACCGGGACAGGGACCTATGGCTACACCTTC
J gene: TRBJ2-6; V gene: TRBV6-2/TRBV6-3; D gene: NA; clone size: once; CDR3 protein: CASSYLRGSPSGANVLTF; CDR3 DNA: TGTGCCAGCAGTTACCTCCGAGGGTCCCCGTCTGGGGCCAACGTCCTGACTTTC
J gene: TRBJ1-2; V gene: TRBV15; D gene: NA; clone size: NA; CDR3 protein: CATSRLTGPAYGYTF; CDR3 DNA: TGTGCCACCAGCAGACTGACAGGCCCAGCCTATGGCTACACCTTC
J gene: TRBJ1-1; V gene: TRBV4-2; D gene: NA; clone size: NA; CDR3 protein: CASSQVGTGQDTEAFF; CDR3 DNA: TGTGCCAGCAGCCAAGTCGGTACAGGCCAAGACACTGAAGCTTTCTTT
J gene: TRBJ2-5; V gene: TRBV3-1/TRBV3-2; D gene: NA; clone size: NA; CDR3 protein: CASSQARELGTQYF; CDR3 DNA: TGTGCCAGCAGCCAAGCACGGGAGCTTGGGACCCAGTACTTC
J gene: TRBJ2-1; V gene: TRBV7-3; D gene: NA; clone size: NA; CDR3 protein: CASSFRVGRSYNEQFF; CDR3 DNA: TGTGCCAGCAGCTTCCGGGTTGGTCGTTCCTACAATGAGCAGTTCTTC
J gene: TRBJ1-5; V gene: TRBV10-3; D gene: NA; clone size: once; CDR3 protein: CAIRSRVGQPQHF; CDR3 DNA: TGTGCCATCAGGAGCAGGGTTGGGCAGCCCCAGCATTTT
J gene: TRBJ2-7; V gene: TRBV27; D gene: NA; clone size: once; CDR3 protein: CASSFDSLSYEQYF; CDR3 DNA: TGTGCCAGCAGTTTTGACTCGTTATCCTACGAGCAGTACTTC
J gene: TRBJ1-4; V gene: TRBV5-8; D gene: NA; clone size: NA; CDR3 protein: CASSFAGRLNEKLFF; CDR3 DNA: TGTGCCAGCAGCTTCGCGGGAAGACTAAATGAAAAACTGTTTTTT
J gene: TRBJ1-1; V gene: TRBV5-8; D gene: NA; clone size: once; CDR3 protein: CASSFLYPNTEAFF; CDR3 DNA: TGTGCCAGCAGCTTTCTATATCCGAACACTGAAGCTTTCTTT
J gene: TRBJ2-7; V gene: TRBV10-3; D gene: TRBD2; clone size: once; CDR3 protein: CAISDKAGVDEQYF; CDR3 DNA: TGTGCCATCAGTGACAAAGCGGGAGTGGACGAGCAGTACTTC
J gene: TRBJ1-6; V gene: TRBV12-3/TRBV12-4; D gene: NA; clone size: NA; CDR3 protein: CASSLASGPPLHF; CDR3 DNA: TGTGCCAGCAGTTTAGCGTCTGGCCCACCCCTCCACTTT
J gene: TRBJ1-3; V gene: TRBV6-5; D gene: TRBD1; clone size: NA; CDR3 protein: CASWTGTGNTIYF; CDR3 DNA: TGTGCCAGCTGGACAGGGACTGGAAACACCATATATTTT
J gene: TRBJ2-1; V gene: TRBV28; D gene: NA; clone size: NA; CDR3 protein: CASTGAASSYNEQFF; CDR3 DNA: TGTGCCAGCACCGGGGCTGCGAGCTCCTACAATGAGCAGTTCTTC
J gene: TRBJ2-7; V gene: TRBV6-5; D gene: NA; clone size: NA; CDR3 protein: CASSYGPIGEQYF; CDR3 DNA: TGTGCCAGCAGTTATGGCCCAATCGGGGAGCAGTACTTC
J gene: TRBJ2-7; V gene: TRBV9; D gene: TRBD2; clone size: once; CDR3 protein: CASSPHPLAGVQYEQYF; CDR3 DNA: TGTGCCAGCAGCCCCCACCCGCTGGCGGGAGTGCAGTACGAGCAGTACTTC
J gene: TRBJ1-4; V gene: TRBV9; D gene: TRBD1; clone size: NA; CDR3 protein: CASSVGLLQGQVEKLFF; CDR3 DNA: TGTGCCAGCAGCGTGGGTCTATTACAGGGGCAAGTTGAAAAACTGTTTTTT
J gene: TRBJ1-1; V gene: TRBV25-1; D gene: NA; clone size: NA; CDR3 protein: CASSESAGATEAFF; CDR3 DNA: TGTGCCAGCAGTGAATCGGCAGGGGCCACTGAAGCTTTCTTT
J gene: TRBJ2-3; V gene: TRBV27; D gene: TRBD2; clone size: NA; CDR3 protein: CASSPPQGLAGGGTDTQYF; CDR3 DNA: TGTGCCAGCAGTCCTCCCCAGGGACTAGCGGGAGGGGGCACAGATACGCAGTATTTT
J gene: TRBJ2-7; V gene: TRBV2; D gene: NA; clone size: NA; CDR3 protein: CASSEGLGDEQYF; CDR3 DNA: TGTGCCAGCAGTGAAGGACTAGGGGACGAGCAGTACTTC
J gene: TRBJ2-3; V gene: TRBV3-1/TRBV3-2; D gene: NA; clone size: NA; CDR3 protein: CASSQDRDSTDTQYF; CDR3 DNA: TGTGCCAGCAGCCAGGATCGGGACAGCACAGATACGCAGTATTTT
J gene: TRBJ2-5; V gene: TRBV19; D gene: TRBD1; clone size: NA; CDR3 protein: CASIPDRPQETQYF; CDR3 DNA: TGTGCCAGTATTCCGGACAGGCCCCAAGAGACCCAGTACTTC
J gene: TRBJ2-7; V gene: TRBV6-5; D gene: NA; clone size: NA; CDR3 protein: CASSYTGLKSYEQYF; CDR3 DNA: TGTGCCAGCAGTTACACGGGACTGAAGTCCTACGAGCAGTACTTC
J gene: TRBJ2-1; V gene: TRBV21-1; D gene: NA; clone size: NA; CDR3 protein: CASSIRTSGRRRSYNEQFF; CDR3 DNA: TGTGCCAGCAGCATTCGGACTAGCGGGAGGAGGAGGTCCTACAATGAGCAGTTCTTC
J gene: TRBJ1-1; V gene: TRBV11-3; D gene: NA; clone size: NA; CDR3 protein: CASSLREGGAFF; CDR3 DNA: TGTGCCAGCAGCTTAAGGGAGGGTGGAGCTTTCTTT
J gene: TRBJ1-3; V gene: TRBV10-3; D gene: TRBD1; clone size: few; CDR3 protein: CAITPDRVSGNTIYF; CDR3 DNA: TGTGCCATCACCCCGGACAGGGTATCTGGAAACACCATATATTTT
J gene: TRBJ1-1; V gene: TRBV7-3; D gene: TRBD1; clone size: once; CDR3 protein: CASSLTGQGANTEAFF; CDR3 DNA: TGTGCCAGCAGCTTAACGGGACAGGGGGCGAACACTGAAGCTTTCTTT
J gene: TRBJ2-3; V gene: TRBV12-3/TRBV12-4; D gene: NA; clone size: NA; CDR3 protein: CASSLGTDTQYF; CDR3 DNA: TGTGCCAGCAGTTTGGGTACAGATACGCAGTATTTT
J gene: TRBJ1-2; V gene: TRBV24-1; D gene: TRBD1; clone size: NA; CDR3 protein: CATSDFPQTGYQNGYTF; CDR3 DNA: TGTGCCACCAGTGATTTCCCCCAGACAGGGTATCAGAATGGCTACACCTTC
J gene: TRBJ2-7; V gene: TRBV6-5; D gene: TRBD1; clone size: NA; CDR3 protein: CASSYTGASHEQYF; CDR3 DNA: TGTGCCAGCAGTTACACAGGGGCGTCCCACGAGCAGTACTTC
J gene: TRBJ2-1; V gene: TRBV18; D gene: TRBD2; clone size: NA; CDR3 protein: CASSLWTSGRNEQFF; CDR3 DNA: TGTGCCAGCTCACTCTGGACTAGCGGGAGGAATGAGCAGTTCTTC
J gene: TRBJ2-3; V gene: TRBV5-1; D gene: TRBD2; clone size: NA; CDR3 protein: CASSLGLAGALDTQYF; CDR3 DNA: TGCGCCAGCAGCTTGGGGCTAGCGGGAGCATTAGATACGCAGTATTTT
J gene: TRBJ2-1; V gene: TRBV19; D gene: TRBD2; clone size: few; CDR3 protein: CASTMGAGGRYNEQFF; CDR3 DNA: TGTGCCAGTACCATGGGTGCGGGAGGCAGGTACAATGAGCAGTTCTTC
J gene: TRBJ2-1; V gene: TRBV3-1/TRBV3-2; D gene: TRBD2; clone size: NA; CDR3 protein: CASGQRETNEQFF; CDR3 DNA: TGTGCCAGCGGACAGCGGGAGACCAATGAGCAGTTCTTC
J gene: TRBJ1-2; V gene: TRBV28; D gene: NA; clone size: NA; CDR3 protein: CASSLSGTLHYGYTF; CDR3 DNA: TGTGCCAGCAGTTTATCTGGGACCCTCCACTATGGCTACACCTTC
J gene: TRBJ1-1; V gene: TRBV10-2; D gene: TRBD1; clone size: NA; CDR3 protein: CATRLKGAPNTEAFF; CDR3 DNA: TGCGCCACCCGGTTGAAGGGGGCACCGAACACTGAAGCTTTCTTT
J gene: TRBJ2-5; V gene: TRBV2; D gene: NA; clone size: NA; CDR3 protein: CASSLQETQYF; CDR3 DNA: TGTGCCAGCAGCCTACAAGAGACCCAGTACTTC
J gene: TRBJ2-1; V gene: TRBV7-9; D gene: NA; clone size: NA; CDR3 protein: CASSLALVSNEQFF; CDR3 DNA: TGTGCCAGCAGCTTAGCTCTAGTCAGCAATGAGCAGTTCTTC
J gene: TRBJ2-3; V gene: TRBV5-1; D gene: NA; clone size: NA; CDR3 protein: CASMAGLSTDTQYF; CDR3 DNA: TGCGCCAGCATGGCAGGACTTAGCACAGATACGCAGTATTTT
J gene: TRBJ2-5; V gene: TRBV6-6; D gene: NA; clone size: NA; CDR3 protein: CASSYRGEETQYF; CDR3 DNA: TGTGCCAGCAGTTACAGGGGCGAGGAGACCCAGTACTTC
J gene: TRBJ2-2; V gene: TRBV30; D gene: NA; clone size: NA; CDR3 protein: CAWSYLTGELFF; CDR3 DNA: TGTGCCTGGAGCTACTTAACCGGGGAGCTGTTTTTT
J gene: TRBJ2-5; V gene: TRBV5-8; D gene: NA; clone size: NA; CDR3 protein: CASSFEGNKGGETQYF; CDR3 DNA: TGTGCCAGCAGCTTCGAAGGAAATAAGGGCGGAGAGACCCAGTACTTC
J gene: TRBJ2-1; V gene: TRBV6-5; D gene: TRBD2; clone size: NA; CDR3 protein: CASRLAGAYNEQFF; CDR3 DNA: TGTGCCAGCAGGCTAGCGGGAGCTTACAATGAGCAGTTCTTC
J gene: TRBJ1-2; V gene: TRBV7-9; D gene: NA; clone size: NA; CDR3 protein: CASSRRAPGGVGGYTF; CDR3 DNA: TGTGCCAGCAGCCGGCGGGCCCCGGGGGGTGTCGGTGGCTACACCTTC
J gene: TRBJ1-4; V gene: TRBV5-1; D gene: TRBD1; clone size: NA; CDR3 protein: CASSLKGTGGEKLFF; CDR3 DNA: TGCGCCAGCAGCTTGAAGGGGACAGGGGGCGAAAAACTGTTTTTT
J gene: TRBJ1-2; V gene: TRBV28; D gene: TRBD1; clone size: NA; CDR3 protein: CASSSKPQGAPRGYTF; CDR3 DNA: TGTGCCAGCAGTTCCAAGCCACAGGGGGCGCCTCGGGGCTACACCTTC
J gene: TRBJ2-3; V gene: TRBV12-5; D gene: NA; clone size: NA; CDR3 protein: CASDGASGHPTDTQYF; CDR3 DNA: TGTGCTAGTGATGGGGCTTCTGGGCACCCTACCGATACGCAGTATTTT
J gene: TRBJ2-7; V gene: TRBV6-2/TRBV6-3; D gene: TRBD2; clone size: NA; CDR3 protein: CASSYSRLAGESQDEQYF; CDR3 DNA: TGTGCCAGCAGTTACTCACGGCTAGCGGGAGAGTCTCAAGACGAGCAGTACTTC
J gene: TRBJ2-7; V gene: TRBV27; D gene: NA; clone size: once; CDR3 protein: CASSQGGGFISYEQYF; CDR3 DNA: TGTGCCAGCTCCCAGGGGGGCGGATTTATATCCTACGAGCAGTACTTC
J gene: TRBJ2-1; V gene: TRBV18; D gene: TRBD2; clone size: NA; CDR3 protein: CASSPPRTRDNEQFF; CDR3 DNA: TGTGCCAGCTCACCCCCCCGGACTAGAGACAATGAGCAGTTCTTC
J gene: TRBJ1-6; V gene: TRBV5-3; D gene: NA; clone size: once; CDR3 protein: CARSPGQNSPLHF; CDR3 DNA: TGTGCCAGAAGCCCGGGACAAAATTCACCCCTCCACTTT
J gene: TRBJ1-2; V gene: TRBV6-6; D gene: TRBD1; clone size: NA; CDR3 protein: CASRPGTDYGYTF; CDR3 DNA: TGTGCCAGCAGACCCGGGACAGACTATGGCTACACCTTC
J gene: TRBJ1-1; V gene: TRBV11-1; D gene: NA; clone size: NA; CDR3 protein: CASREGDTEAFF; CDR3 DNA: TGTGCCAGCAGGGAAGGTGACACTGAAGCTTTCTTT
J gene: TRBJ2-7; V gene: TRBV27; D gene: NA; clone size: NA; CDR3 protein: CASSFLDRPYEQYF; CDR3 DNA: TGTGCCAGCAGTTTTTTGGACAGACCCTACGAGCAGTACTTC
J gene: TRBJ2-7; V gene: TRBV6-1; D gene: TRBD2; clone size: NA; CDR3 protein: CASSEGGRSTYEQYF; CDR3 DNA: TGTGCCAGCAGTGAGGGCGGGAGGTCTACCTACGAGCAGTACTTC
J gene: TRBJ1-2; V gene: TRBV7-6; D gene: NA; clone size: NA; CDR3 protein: CASSPHPGRSDYGYTF; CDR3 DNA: TGTGCCAGCAGCCCGCACCCCGGACGGTCCGACTATGGCTACACCTTC